The source of this TCR beta chain is a study of blood T cell repertoires in COVID-19. Turning to the study itself: From T cells, B-cell-depleted T cells, or PBMCs came the material, which was cDNA or gDNA.

The germline CDR1 and CDR2 sequences are MNHNY and SVGAGI (reference sequence). The CDR3 has 12 amino acids. After removal of 10 bases from V and 8 bases from J, the junction contained 8 bases not matched to a gene. Per the original methods: Reference gene primer amplification yielded estimated nucleated cell counts. Sequencing was performed with immunoSEQ multiplex PCR; in TCRdb, only in-frame clones are kept and a portion is missing. V, J and clone size are taken as reported in that table, and D and trimming were inferred from the DNA itself. The sample records approximately 200,000 clones, around 84% being singletons.

Sequences were obtained from peripheral blood. V and J are TRBV6-6 and TRBJ2-4; 7 nucleotides align to TRBD2. The receptor was derived from a woman aged 55-70 years who had recovered from COVID-19. CDR3 sequence: CAIMGGADIQYF. The CDR3 nucleotides read TGTGCCATCATGGGAGGGGCGGACATTCAGTACTTC.